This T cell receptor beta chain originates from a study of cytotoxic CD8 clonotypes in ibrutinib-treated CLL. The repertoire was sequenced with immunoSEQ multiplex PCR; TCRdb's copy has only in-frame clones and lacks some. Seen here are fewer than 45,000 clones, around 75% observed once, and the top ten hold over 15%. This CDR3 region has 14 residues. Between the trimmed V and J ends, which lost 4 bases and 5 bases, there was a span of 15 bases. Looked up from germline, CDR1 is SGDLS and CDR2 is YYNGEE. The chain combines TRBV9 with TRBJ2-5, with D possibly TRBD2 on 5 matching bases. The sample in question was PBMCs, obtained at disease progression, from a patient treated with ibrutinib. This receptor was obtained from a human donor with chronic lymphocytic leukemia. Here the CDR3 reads CASSFGGSQETQYF. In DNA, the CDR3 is TGTGCCAGCAGCTTCGGCGGGTCCCAGGAGACCCAGTACTTC.